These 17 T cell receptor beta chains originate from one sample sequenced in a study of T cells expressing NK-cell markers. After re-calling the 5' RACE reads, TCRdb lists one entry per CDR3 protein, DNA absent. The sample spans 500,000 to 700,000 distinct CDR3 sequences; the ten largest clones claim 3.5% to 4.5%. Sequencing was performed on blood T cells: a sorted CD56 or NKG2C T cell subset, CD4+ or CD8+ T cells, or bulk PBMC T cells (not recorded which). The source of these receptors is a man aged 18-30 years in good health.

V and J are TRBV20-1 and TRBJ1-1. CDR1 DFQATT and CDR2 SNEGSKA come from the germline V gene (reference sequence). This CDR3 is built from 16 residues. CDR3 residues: CSADIMLGIMNTEAFF.

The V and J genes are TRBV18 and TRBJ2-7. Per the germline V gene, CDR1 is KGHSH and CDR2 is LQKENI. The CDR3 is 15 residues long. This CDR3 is CASSPAADGAYEQYF.

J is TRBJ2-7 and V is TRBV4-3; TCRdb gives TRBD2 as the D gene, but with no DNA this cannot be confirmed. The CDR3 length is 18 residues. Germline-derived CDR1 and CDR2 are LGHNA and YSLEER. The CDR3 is CASSYDRPLAGEGYEQYF.

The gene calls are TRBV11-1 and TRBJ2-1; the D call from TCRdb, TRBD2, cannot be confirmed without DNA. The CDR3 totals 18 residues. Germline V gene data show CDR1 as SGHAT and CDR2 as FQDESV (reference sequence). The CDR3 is CASSLGLAGGPRYNEQFF.

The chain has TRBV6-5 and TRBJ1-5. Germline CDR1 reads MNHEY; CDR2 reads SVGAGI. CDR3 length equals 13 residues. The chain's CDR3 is CASSLFLSQPQHF.

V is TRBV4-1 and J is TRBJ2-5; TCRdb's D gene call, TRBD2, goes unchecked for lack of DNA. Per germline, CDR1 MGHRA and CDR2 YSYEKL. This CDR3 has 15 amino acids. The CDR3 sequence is CASSPQGAGQETQYF.

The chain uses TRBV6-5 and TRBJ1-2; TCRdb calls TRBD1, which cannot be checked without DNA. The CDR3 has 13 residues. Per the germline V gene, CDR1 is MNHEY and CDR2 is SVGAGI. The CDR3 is CASNSGTAYGYTF.

CDR3 amino acids: CSALSGRVPYEQYF. The V call is TRBV20-1, the J call TRBJ2-7; the TCRdb D gene call, TRBD2, has no DNA to confirm it. The CDR3 covers 14 residues. Germline loops: CDR1 DFQATT, CDR2 SNEGSKA (reference sequence).

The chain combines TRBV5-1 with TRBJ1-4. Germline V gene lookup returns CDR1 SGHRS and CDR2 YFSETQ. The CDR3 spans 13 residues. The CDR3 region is CASSLVEKEKLFF.

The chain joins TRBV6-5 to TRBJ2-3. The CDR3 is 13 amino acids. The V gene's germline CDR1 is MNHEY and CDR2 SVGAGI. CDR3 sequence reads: CASGNKEGHTQYF.

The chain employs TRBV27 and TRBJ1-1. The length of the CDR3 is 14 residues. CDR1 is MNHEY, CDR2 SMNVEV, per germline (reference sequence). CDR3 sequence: CASSFMAANTEAFF.

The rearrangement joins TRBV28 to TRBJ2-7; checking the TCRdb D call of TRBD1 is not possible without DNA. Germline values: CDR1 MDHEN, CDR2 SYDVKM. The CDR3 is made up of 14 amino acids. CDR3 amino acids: CASRGTPSSYEQYF.

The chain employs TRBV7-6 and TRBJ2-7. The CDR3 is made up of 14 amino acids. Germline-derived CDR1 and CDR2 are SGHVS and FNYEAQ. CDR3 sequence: CASSLAQNSYEQYF.

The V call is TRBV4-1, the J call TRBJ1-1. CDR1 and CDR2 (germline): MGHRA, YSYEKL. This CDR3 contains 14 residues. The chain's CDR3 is CASSQDLGKSEAFF.

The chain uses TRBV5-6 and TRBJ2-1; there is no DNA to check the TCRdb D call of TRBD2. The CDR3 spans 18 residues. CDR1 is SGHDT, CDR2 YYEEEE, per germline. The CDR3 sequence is CASSWIYSGRGAYNEQFF.

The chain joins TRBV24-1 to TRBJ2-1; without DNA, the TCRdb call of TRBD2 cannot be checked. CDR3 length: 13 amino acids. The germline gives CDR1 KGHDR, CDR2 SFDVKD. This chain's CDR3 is CATRQGGGDEQFF.

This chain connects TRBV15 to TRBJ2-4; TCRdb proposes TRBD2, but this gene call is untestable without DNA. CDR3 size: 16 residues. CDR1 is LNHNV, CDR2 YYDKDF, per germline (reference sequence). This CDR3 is CATSRGSGRLKNIQYF.